This T cell receptor beta chain was observed in a study of T cells expressing NK-cell markers. The study's findings and limits: Among a handful of donors, these clonotypes also ranked first in the CD3+CD56-NKG2C+ fraction.

As for this clonotype: Its antigen is as yet unknown.

Germline V CDR1 and CDR2: SGHAT, FQDESV (reference sequence). The CDR3 sequence is 20 residues long. With UMIs, 5'RACE template switching was used to make TCR beta cDNA. TCRdb reprocessed the 5' RACE reads; each CDR3 protein has one entry and no DNA is given. With approximately 3,000 distinct CDR3 sequences in the sample, the ten largest clones hold roughly 90%. This sequence was found in a man between 18 and 69 years old in good health. The chain joins TRBV11-1 to TRBJ2-3; the D gene TCRdb calls, TRBD1, cannot be checked with no DNA. The material sequenced was blood T cells: a sorted CD56 or NKG2C T cell subset, CD4+ or CD8+ T cells, or bulk PBMC T cells (not recorded which). The CDR3: CASSHIAGQAFSEGTDTQYF.